This is a list of T cell receptor beta chains from one sample in a study of blood T cell repertoires in COVID-19. Method: immunoSEQ multiplex PCR; TCRdb's copy keeps in-frame clones and lacks some. The sample has tens of thousands of clones, approximately 86% seen once. Sequenced material: peripheral blood. The origin of the receptors is a human donor in a cohort sampled during active COVID-19. Each CDR3 is given with its conserved first and last residue. The D gene is left open where the match is weak. Clone size is given for some rows only: seen once, a few or many times, or a class if the clone is expanded.

D gene: TRBD2; clone size: NA; J gene: TRBJ2-3; V gene: TRBV10-3; CDR3 DNA: TGTGCCATCAGGGAGACTAGCGGACCTGGCGATACGCAGTATTTT; CDR3 protein: CAIRETSGPGDTQYF
D gene: TRBD2; clone size: NA; J gene: TRBJ2-5; V gene: TRBV11-3; CDR3 DNA: TGTGCCAGCAGCTTCGGCGGGGGAGATCAAGAGACCCAGTACTTC; CDR3 protein: CASSFGGGDQETQYF
D gene: TRBD2; clone size: NA; J gene: TRBJ2-3; V gene: TRBV7-2; CDR3 DNA: TGTGCCAGCAGCCCCCGGGGGGTAGCGGGTATCAGCACAGATACGCAGTATTTT; CDR3 protein: CASSPRGVAGISTDTQYF
D gene: NA; clone size: NA; J gene: TRBJ2-1; V gene: TRBV7-3; CDR3 DNA: TGTGCCAGCAGCTTAAACCGGGAGACCTACAATGAGCAGTTCTTC; CDR3 protein: CASSLNRETYNEQFF
D gene: TRBD2; clone size: few; J gene: TRBJ2-5; V gene: TRBV28; CDR3 DNA: TGTGCCAGCAGTCCCCGCGGTGGCGGGAGAAATCGAGAGACCCAGTACTTC; CDR3 protein: CASSPRGGGRNRETQYF
D gene: TRBD2; clone size: NA; J gene: TRBJ2-3; V gene: TRBV5-3; CDR3 DNA: TGTGCCGGGGGTTCGACTAGCGGTAGCCAAAACACAGATACGCAGTATTTT; CDR3 protein: CAGGSTSGSQNTDTQYF
D gene: NA; clone size: NA; J gene: TRBJ2-2; V gene: TRBV7-8; CDR3 DNA: TGTGCCAGCAGCTTACGTCGCACCGGGGAGCTGTTTTTT; CDR3 protein: CASSLRRTGELFF
D gene: NA; clone size: NA; J gene: TRBJ2-7; V gene: TRBV6-1; CDR3 DNA: TGTGCCAGCAGTGCGTTCGGACGGGGGAACTCCTACGAGCAGTACTTC; CDR3 protein: CASSAFGRGNSYEQYF
D gene: NA; clone size: NA; J gene: TRBJ1-1; V gene: TRBV7-9; CDR3 DNA: TGTGCCAGCAGCTTACCCGTGAACACTGAAGCTTTCTTT; CDR3 protein: CASSLPVNTEAFF
D gene: NA; clone size: NA; J gene: TRBJ2-7; V gene: TRBV3-1/TRBV3-2; CDR3 DNA: TGTGCCAGCAGCCAATCGGCGGGATCCTACGAGCAGTACTTC; CDR3 protein: CASSQSAGSYEQYF
D gene: TRBD1; clone size: NA; J gene: TRBJ1-1; V gene: TRBV29-1; CDR3 DNA: TGCAGCGTTGACAGGGGGACGACTGAAGCTTTCTTT; CDR3 protein: CSVDRGTTEAFF
D gene: NA; clone size: NA; J gene: TRBJ1-3; V gene: TRBV9; CDR3 DNA: TGTGCCAGCAGCCCCCGCGGTGACAGCCGAACTGGAAACACCATATATTTT; CDR3 protein: CASSPRGDSRTGNTIYF
D gene: TRBD2; clone size: NA; J gene: TRBJ2-7; V gene: TRBV6-2/TRBV6-3; CDR3 DNA: TGTGCCAGCAGTTACGGCGGCGGGAGGGCATACGAGCAGTACTTC; CDR3 protein: CASSYGGGRAYEQYF
D gene: NA; clone size: NA; J gene: TRBJ2-4; V gene: TRBV7-9; CDR3 DNA: TGTGCCAGCAGCTTAGCCAATCACAGGGAAGGGGTTAAGAACATTCAGTACTTC; CDR3 protein: CASSLANHREGVKNIQYF
D gene: NA; clone size: NA; J gene: TRBJ2-7; V gene: TRBV5-1; CDR3 DNA: TGCGCCAGCAGCTTCGCCGATCCCAGCTCCTACGAGCAGTACTTC; CDR3 protein: CASSFADPSSYEQYF
D gene: NA; clone size: once; J gene: TRBJ1-5; V gene: TRBV28; CDR3 DNA: TGTGCCAGCACCTCCCCAGGTCCAGGGGTCAATCAGCCCCAGCATTTT; CDR3 protein: CASTSPGPGVNQPQHF
D gene: NA; clone size: NA; J gene: TRBJ2-7; V gene: TRBV18; CDR3 DNA: TGTGCCAGCTCACCACCGGACACCACCTACGAGCAGTACTTC; CDR3 protein: CASSPPDTTYEQYF
D gene: TRBD2; clone size: NA; J gene: TRBJ2-1; V gene: TRBV7-6; CDR3 DNA: TGTGCCAGCAGCCCTCTAGCGGGGTACTACAATGAGCAGTTCTTC; CDR3 protein: CASSPLAGYYNEQFF
D gene: NA; clone size: NA; J gene: TRBJ2-1; V gene: TRBV9; CDR3 DNA: TGTGCCAGCAGCGCGCGGGTGGGAAGCTCCTACAATGAGCAGTTCTTC; CDR3 protein: CASSARVGSSYNEQFF
D gene: TRBD2; clone size: NA; J gene: TRBJ2-5; V gene: TRBV5-6; CDR3 DNA: TGTGCCAGCAGCTTGGAGGGAGGGGTTACGACCCAGTACTTC; CDR3 protein: CASSLEGGVTTQYF
D gene: NA; clone size: NA; J gene: TRBJ2-5; V gene: TRBV5-4; CDR3 DNA: TGTGCCAGCAGCTTGAAGTGGGTGGGCAAAGAGACCCAGTACTTC; CDR3 protein: CASSLKWVGKETQYF
D gene: TRBD1; clone size: NA; J gene: TRBJ2-3; V gene: TRBV28; CDR3 DNA: TGTGCCAGCAGTATCCGGGACAGGGGCCCCCGGGGTCTCACAGATACGCAGTATTTT; CDR3 protein: CASSIRDRGPRGLTDTQYF
D gene: TRBD2; clone size: NA; J gene: TRBJ2-1; V gene: TRBV19; CDR3 DNA: TGTGCCAGTAGCCAGCTAGCGGGACGCTACAATGAGCAGTTCTTC; CDR3 protein: CASSQLAGRYNEQFF
D gene: TRBD2; clone size: NA; J gene: TRBJ2-7; V gene: TRBV27; CDR3 DNA: TGTGCCAGCAGTTTGATATCGGGACTAGCGGCGTTGAGCTCCTACGAGCAGTACTTC; CDR3 protein: CASSLISGLAALSSYEQYF
D gene: NA; clone size: NA; J gene: TRBJ1-3; V gene: TRBV3-1/TRBV3-2; CDR3 DNA: TGTGCCAGCAGATTACAGGCGGCGGTTGGAAACACCATATATTTT; CDR3 protein: CASRLQAAVGNTIYF
D gene: NA; clone size: NA; J gene: TRBJ2-1; V gene: TRBV28; CDR3 DNA: TGTGCCAGCAGTTGGCGGGTGCCCCGTCAGTTCTTC; CDR3 protein: CASSWRVPRQFF
D gene: TRBD2; clone size: NA; J gene: TRBJ2-1; V gene: TRBV6-5; CDR3 DNA: TGTGCCAGCAGTCCCTATTGGACTAGCGGGGGCGTAGAGTTCTTC; CDR3 protein: CASSPYWTSGGVEFF
D gene: TRBD1; clone size: NA; J gene: TRBJ1-1; V gene: TRBV7-9; CDR3 DNA: TGTGCCAGCAGCTTAGACCGGGACAGGGGAAGTGAAGCTTTCTTT; CDR3 protein: CASSLDRDRGSEAFF
D gene: NA; clone size: NA; J gene: TRBJ1-3; V gene: TRBV7-9; CDR3 DNA: TGTGCCAGCAGCTTATACGGCGGAGGATTATATTTT; CDR3 protein: CASSLYGGGLYF
D gene: NA; clone size: once; J gene: TRBJ2-6; V gene: TRBV10-2; CDR3 DNA: TGCGCCAGCAGTGAGTTTACCTTCCAGGGGCTGGGTGCTGGGGCCAACGTCCTGACTTTC; CDR3 protein: CASSEFTFQGLGAGANVLTF
D gene: NA; clone size: NA; J gene: TRBJ2-2; V gene: TRBV24-1; CDR3 DNA: TGTGCCACCAGGGGGCAGGGGCGCACCGGGGAGCTGTTTTTT; CDR3 protein: CATRGQGRTGELFF
D gene: NA; clone size: NA; J gene: TRBJ2-3; V gene: TRBV9; CDR3 DNA: TGTGCCAGCACCCGGGATTTTGGCACAGATACGCAGTATTTT; CDR3 protein: CASTRDFGTDTQYF
D gene: NA; clone size: NA; J gene: TRBJ2-7; V gene: TRBV15; CDR3 DNA: TGTGCCACCAGCAGAGCCGGGTCCGTCTACGAGCAGTACTTC; CDR3 protein: CATSRAGSVYEQYF
D gene: TRBD1; clone size: NA; J gene: TRBJ1-4; V gene: TRBV4-1; CDR3 DNA: TGCGCCAGCAGCCAGGTGACAGGGGCGACGATTAGGACTAATGAAAAACTGTTTTTT; CDR3 protein: CASSQVTGATIRTNEKLFF
D gene: NA; clone size: NA; J gene: TRBJ2-7; V gene: TRBV28; CDR3 DNA: TGTGCCAGCAGTTTATTGCACAAAAGCTACGAGCAGTACTTC; CDR3 protein: CASSLLHKSYEQYF
D gene: TRBD1; clone size: NA; J gene: TRBJ1-5; V gene: TRBV6-6; CDR3 DNA: TGTGCCAGCAGTCAGGGACAGGGGGCTTTTAGCAATCAGCCCCAGCATTTT; CDR3 protein: CASSQGQGAFSNQPQHF
D gene: NA; clone size: NA; J gene: TRBJ1-1; V gene: TRBV5-1; CDR3 DNA: TGCGCCAGCAGCGCCACGGGGGAGAACACTGAAGCTTTCTTT; CDR3 protein: CASSATGENTEAFF
D gene: NA; clone size: NA; J gene: TRBJ2-1; V gene: TRBV12-3/TRBV12-4; CDR3 DNA: TGTGCCAGCAGTTTAGAGCGGGTTGGGTCTCTGTTCTTC; CDR3 protein: CASSLERVGSLFF
D gene: TRBD1; clone size: NA; J gene: TRBJ1-2; V gene: TRBV28; CDR3 DNA: TGTGCCAGCTCAGCGGACAGGATAAAGGGCTACACCTTC; CDR3 protein: CASSADRIKGYTF
D gene: TRBD2; clone size: few; J gene: TRBJ2-7; V gene: TRBV30; CDR3 DNA: TGTGCCTGGAGTAGTCTAGCGGGATTCTACGAGCAGTACTTC; CDR3 protein: CAWSSLAGFYEQYF
D gene: NA; clone size: once; J gene: TRBJ2-1; V gene: TRBV19; CDR3 DNA: TGTGCCAGTAGTACAATCGGGACAAAATACTCGAATGAGCAGTTCTTC; CDR3 protein: CASSTIGTKYSNEQFF
D gene: NA; clone size: NA; J gene: TRBJ1-4; V gene: TRBV7-8; CDR3 DNA: TGTGCCAGCAGCCAGCACAGGGTTGAGGGTGGAAAACTGTTTTTT; CDR3 protein: CASSQHRVEGGKLFF
D gene: NA; clone size: NA; J gene: TRBJ2-1; V gene: TRBV11-2; CDR3 DNA: TGTGCCAGCAGCTTACAGTTTTACAATGAGCAGTTCTTC; CDR3 protein: CASSLQFYNEQFF
D gene: NA; clone size: NA; J gene: TRBJ2-2; V gene: TRBV3-1/TRBV3-2; CDR3 DNA: TGTGCCAGCAGCCACTCCTCCGGACTAAGCGTTGGGGAGCTGTTTTTT; CDR3 protein: CASSHSSGLSVGELFF
D gene: TRBD2; clone size: NA; J gene: TRBJ2-7; V gene: TRBV9; CDR3 DNA: TGTGCCAGCAGCGCGAATAGCGGGAGTGGAGGGCAGTACTTC; CDR3 protein: CASSANSGSGGQYF
D gene: TRBD2; clone size: NA; J gene: TRBJ2-2; V gene: TRBV7-8; CDR3 DNA: TGTGCCAGCAGCTTACTCGCCCTAGGACTAGCGGGTTCGAACACCGGGGAGCTGTTTTTT; CDR3 protein: CASSLLALGLAGSNTGELFF
D gene: TRBD2; clone size: NA; J gene: TRBJ2-5; V gene: TRBV7-9; CDR3 DNA: TGTGCCAGCAGCCCGACTAGCCCTCAAGAGACCCAGTACTTC; CDR3 protein: CASSPTSPQETQYF
D gene: TRBD2; clone size: NA; J gene: TRBJ2-1; V gene: TRBV19; CDR3 DNA: TGTGCCAGTAGTATTATGGGGATTACTAGCGGGAGACGGAATGAGCAGTTCTTC; CDR3 protein: CASSIMGITSGRRNEQFF
D gene: NA; clone size: once; J gene: TRBJ2-5; V gene: TRBV24-1; CDR3 DNA: TGTGCCACCAGTGGTGCTGTAGGGGTTCAAGAGACCCAGTACTTC; CDR3 protein: CATSGAVGVQETQYF
D gene: TRBD2; clone size: once; J gene: TRBJ2-7; V gene: TRBV5-1; CDR3 DNA: TGCGCCAGCAGCTTCGAGTCTAGCGGAGCCTACGAGCAGTACTTC; CDR3 protein: CASSFESSGAYEQYF
D gene: TRBD1; clone size: NA; J gene: TRBJ2-5; V gene: TRBV7-9; CDR3 DNA: TGTGCCAGCAGATTACAGGGGACGGAGACCCAGTACTTC; CDR3 protein: CASRLQGTETQYF
D gene: NA; clone size: once; J gene: TRBJ2-2; V gene: TRBV28; CDR3 DNA: TGTGCCAGCTCTATTCTAGCCTGGAACACCGGGGAGCTGTTTTTT; CDR3 protein: CASSILAWNTGELFF